What follows is one T cell receptor beta chain and its context. The target antigen is unknown. The data originate from a study of blood T cells in healthy people across ages. Overall study results and limits: Among long-lived donors, naive CD4+ cells were more numerous and diversity higher than in aged donors. Among T cells, TCR beta diversity per million cells dropped roughly linearly as age rose.

Together with a sample-barcoded 5' primer, a J-beta primer mix was included in a second PCR lasting about 7 to 12 cycles. Per sample, CDR3-containing paired-end reads numbered at least 2.5 million. One entry per CDR3 protein results from TCRdb running MiXCR on the 5' RACE reads. Of about 760,000 distinct CDR3 sequences listed, 45% to 70% were seen once; the top ten hold roughly 24%. Trimming at V came to 4 bases and at J to 3 bases, leaving 8 bases not matched to a gene. The germline V gene has CDR1 LGHDT and CDR2 YNNKEL (reference sequence). The CDR3 covers 16 residues. Per-sample yields of isolated PBMCs were at least 7 million.

This receptor was identified in a middle-aged man in good health. The sequenced material came from blood. V is TRBV3-1 and J is TRBJ2-3; 9 bases agree with TRBD1. The CDR3 coding sequence is TGTGCCAGCAGCCTAAACAGGGGGCGTAGGACAGATACGCAGTATTTT. As protein: CASSLNRGRRTDTQYF.